These 15 T cell receptor beta chains were sequenced from one sample in a study of cytomegalovirus exposure and HLA in healthy donors. In the PCR, 60 Vbeta and 13 Jbeta primers were used. Profiled with immunoSEQ multiplex PCR; TCRdb holds only in-frame clones, not every one. Here the sample spans about 120,000 clones, under 20% being singletons. Sequencing was carried out using PBMCs. The receptors were gathered from a female donor in good health and CMV-seropositive.

This clone came up a few times. V is TRBV7-9 and J is TRBJ1-4; 7 bases agree with TRBD1. Germline V CDR1 and CDR2: SEHNR, FQNEAQ (reference sequence). The CDR3 contains 14 residues. The V segment lost 5 bases and the J segment 6 bases; nucleotides outside the gene matches: 6. The CDR3 DNA follows: TGTGCCAGCAGCCCCCCAGGGGGATATGAAAAACTGTTTTTT. Translation gives CASSPPGGYEKLFF.

The chain couples TRBV30 to TRBJ2-3, with D possibly being TRBD2 (5 bases). The germline gives CDR1 GTSNPN, CDR2 SVGIG (reference sequence). This CDR3 is built from 16 residues. V dropped 2 bases and J dropped 6 bases, with 21 bases sitting between them. CDR3 amino acids: CAWSPNLSEPGDTQYF. In nucleotides, the CDR3 is TGTGCCTGGAGTCCTAACCTCAGTGAGCCGGGGGATACGCAGTATTTT.

The CDR3 sequence is CASSLGESYEQYF. CDR3 coding DNA: TGTGCCAGCAGTTTAGGGGAATCCTACGAGCAGTACTTC. The V call is TRBV6-5, the J call TRBJ2-7, with D tentatively TRBD1 (5 bases). V was clipped by 4 bases and J by 1 base, with 8 bases between them. Germline V gene sequence: CDR1 MNHEY, CDR2 SVGAGI. CDR3 length: 13 amino acids.

This sequence joins TRBV5-1 and TRBJ1-1, with D maybe TRBD1 (6 bases). Trimming shortened V by 2 bases and J by 1 base, and 15 bases separated the two germline ends. There are 16 residues in the CDR3. Germline assignment: CDR1 SGHRS and CDR2 YFSETQ. The CDR3 bases are TGCGCCAGCAGCTTCCTGGCAGGGGTCCCGAACACTGAAGCTTTCTTT. Its protein product is CASSFLAGVPNTEAFF.

This rearrangement joins TRBV11-2 to TRBJ2-1, with 15 bases identical to TRBD2. After removal of 5 bases from V and 1 base from J, the junction contained 9 bases not matched to a gene. Per the germline V gene, CDR1 is SGHAT and CDR2 is FQNNGV. This CDR3 contains 19 residues. The CDR3 loop reads CASSPRGLAGGPSYNEQFF. The CDR3 DNA reads as TGTGCCAGCAGCCCCCGGGGACTAGCGGGGGGTCCGTCCTACAATGAGCAGTTCTTC.

Remarks on this clone: Other DNA sequences in the sample encode the same CDR3. The chain carries TRBV6-1 and TRBJ1-1, with D maybe TRBD1 (6 bases). Trimming left V 5 bases short and J 0 bases short, with 13 bases between. Germline CDR1 is MNHNS and CDR2 is SASEGT. The CDR3 loop spans 15 amino acids. The CDR3 protein is CASSPRTGLNTEAFF. The DNA of the CDR3 is TGTGCCAGCAGTCCCCGAACAGGGTTGAACACTGAAGCTTTCTTT.

This clone was counted only a few times. The chain employs TRBV6-1 and TRBJ2-1, with TRBD1 matching 10 bases. The CDR3 is 17 residues long. The V and J ends lost 2 bases and 7 bases, in that order; junction bases with no gene match: 11. CDR1 is MNHNS and CDR2 is SASEGT in the germline V gene. The CDR3 region is CASSEFAWDRGDNEQFF. CDR3 DNA: TGTGCCAGCAGTGAATTCGCGTGGGACAGGGGCGATAATGAGCAGTTCTTC.

The table lists this clone with a count of one. V is TRBV5-1 and J is TRBJ1-2; the D gene is possibly TRBD1 (5 bases). The germline V and J ends were trimmed by 2 bases and 4 bases, with 12 bases remaining between them. The CDR3 has 14 residues. CDR1 SGHRS and CDR2 YFSETQ come from the germline V gene. In DNA form, the CDR3 reads TGCGCCAGCAGCTTAGGGGTTAGGGTCTATGGCTACACCTTC. Translating gives CASSLGVRVYGYTF.

The rearrangement links TRBV7-2 to TRBJ1-2; TRBD1 agrees at 9 bases. The CDR3 covers 16 residues. Germline V gene lookup returns CDR1 SGHTA and CDR2 FQGNSA. The trim removed 0 bases at V and 8 bases at J, leaving 10 bases unmatched. Here the CDR3 DNA reads TGTGCCAGCAGCTTAGCGCTGAGGGACAGGGCGGAAGGCTACACCTTC. Amino acid sequence: CASSLALRDRAEGYTF.

This clone was counted only a few times. The rearrangement uses TRBV28 and TRBJ2-6; 9 bases agree with TRBD1. There are 18 residues in the CDR3. Germline V gene data show CDR1 as MDHEN and CDR2 as SYDVKM. The trim removed 2 bases at V and 4 bases at J, leaving 9 bases unmatched. The CDR3 reads CASSLGDRVSSGANVLTF. CDR3 nucleotides: TGTGCCAGCAGTTTAGGGGACAGGGTGTCATCGGGGGCCAACGTCCTGACTTTC.

The genes are TRBV6-6 and TRBJ2-4; D is possibly TRBD1 (6 bases). The CDR3 spans 13 residues. The germline V gene has CDR1 MNHNY and CDR2 SVGAGI (reference sequence). Between the trimmed V and J ends, which lost 8 bases and 6 bases, there was a span of 14 bases. This CDR3 reads CASSGTPGNIQYF. The CDR3 DNA follows: TGTGCCAGCTCCGGGACACCGGGAAACATTCAGTACTTC.

This chain links TRBV7-8 with TRBJ1-4; maybe TRBD1 (5 bases). V was shortened by 5 bases and J by 3 bases, with 16 bases between the two germline ends. This CDR3 spans 16 amino acids. Germline CDR1 reads SGHVS; CDR2 reads FQNEAQ. The CDR3 is CASSPRLGVANEKLFF. CDR3 in DNA: TGTGCCAGCAGCCCACGTCTAGGGGTAGCTAATGAAAAACTGTTTTTT.

The chain's CDR3 is CASSQYPSVGEQYF. CDR3 nucleotide sequence: TGCGCCAGCAGCCAATATCCCAGCGTGGGCGAGCAGTACTTC. The gene calls are TRBV4-3 and TRBJ2-7; D call uncertain. The germline V gene has CDR1 LGHNA and CDR2 YSLEER. The CDR3 length is 14 residues. V dropped 2 bases and J dropped 6 bases, with 14 bases sitting between them.

This rearrangement joins TRBV7-9 to TRBJ1-2; D not certain. CDR1 SEHNR and CDR2 FQNEAQ come from the germline V gene (reference sequence). The ends were cut back, 1 base at V and 9 bases at J, with 12 bases in the middle. This CDR3 spans 13 amino acids. CDR3 residues: CASSLEEGTSYTF. Here the CDR3 DNA reads TGTGCCAGCAGCTTAGAGGAGGGTACGAGCTACACCTTC.

A few counts support this clone. J is TRBJ1-4 and V is TRBV28; D is undetermined. Per the germline V gene, CDR1 is MDHEN and CDR2 is SYDVKM. There are 14 residues in the CDR3. Trimming removed 4 bases at V and 4 bases at J, with 10 bases between. The CDR3 nucleotides are TGTGCCAGCAGTTCCCCCATAGATAATGAAAAACTGTTTTTT. Translating it yields CASSSPIDNEKLFF.